The 9 T cell receptor beta chains given below trace back to one sample, sequenced in a study of T cells in Graves' hyperthyroidism and ophthalmopathy. The TCR beta CDR3 regions underwent amplification using RNA transcripts as the source. The HTBI primer set served for first-round RT-PCR of the TCR CDR3. MiXCR was run by TCRdb on the multiplex PCR reads, yielding one entry per CDR3 protein. Of roughly 640,000 distinct CDR3 sequences listed, more than 15% are singletons. Sequencing input: blood. These receptors came from a woman aged 40-49 years with Graves' ophthalmopathy.

This clonotype has ten or more counts. This sequence joins TRBV5-1 and TRBJ2-7, with TRBD2 matching 11 bases. Germline CDR1 and CDR2: SGHRS and YFSETQ. With 0 bases clipped from V and 0 bases from J, the junction kept 5 bases outside the gene matches. The CDR3 runs 17 residues. The CDR3 protein is CASSLGGTSGSSYEQYF. The CDR3 bases are TGCGCCAGCAGCTTGGGAGGGACTAGCGGCAGCTCCTACGAGCAGTACTTC.

CDR3 sequence reads: CASRVQGAADTQYF. Here the CDR3 DNA reads TGTGCCAGCAGAGTACAGGGGGCGGCAGATACGCAGTATTTT. The chain carries TRBV6-1 and TRBJ2-3; 9 nucleotides agree with TRBD1. V was clipped by 6 bases and J by 4 bases; unmatched bases: 5. Germline V gives CDR1 MNHNS, CDR2 SASEGT. CDR3 size: 14 residues.

This clonotype showed up many times. The chain carries TRBV6-2 or TRBV6-3 and TRBJ2-7; D uncertain. CDR3 length equals 14 residues. The germline gives CDR1 MNHEY, CDR2 SVGEGT. With 7 bases removed from V and 4 bases from J, the gap between germline ends came to 17 bases. In DNA form, the CDR3 reads TGTGCCAGCAACGGCCCCATGGAAGGGTACGAGCAGTACTTC. It encodes CASNGPMEGYEQYF.

The chain recombines TRBV7-8 with TRBJ2-7; D is unclear. Per germline, CDR1 SGHVS and CDR2 FQNEAQ. The CDR3 runs 14 residues. The V and J ends lost 5 bases and 2 bases respectively, with 13 bases between them. This chain's CDR3 is CASSPRDFAYEQYF. CDR3 DNA: TGTGCCAGCAGCCCCCGTGACTTCGCCTACGAGCAGTACTTC. Complete variable domain (other parts from reference TRBV7-8 and TRBJ2-7): GAGVSQSPRYKVAKRGQDVALRCDPISGHVSLFWYQQALGQGPEFLTYFQNEAQLDKSGLPSDRFFAERPEGSVSTLKIQRTQQEDSAVYLCASSPRDFAYEQYFGPGTRLTVT.

This clonotype was detected many times. The chain combines TRBV12-3 or TRBV12-4 with TRBJ2-7, with 7 bases lining up with TRBD2. Germline trimming cut 1 base from V and 5 bases from J; bases unmatched to any gene: 5. This CDR3 is built from 14 residues. The CDR3 loop is CASSLGAAGDEQYF. CDR3 nucleotides: TGTGCCAGCAGTTTAGGTGCGGCGGGAGACGAGCAGTACTTC.

Written as DNA, the CDR3 is TGTGCCAGCAGCGGTGGACAGCTGCGGGCTGAAGCTTTCTTT. Translation gives CASSGGQLRAEAFF. This chain connects TRBV28 to TRBJ1-1, with D possibly TRBD1 on 6 matching bases. This CDR3 region has 14 residues. V was pared by 6 bases and J by 6 bases, with 17 bases between. Germline V lookup: CDR1 MDHEN, CDR2 SYDVKM. Full variable domain (outside the CDR3, taken from reference TRBV28 and TRBJ1-1): DVKVTQSSRYLVKRTGEKVFLECVQDMDHENMFWYRQDPGLGLRLIYFSYDVKMKEKGDIPEGYSVSREKKERFSLILESASTNQTSMYLCASSGGQLRAEAFFGQGTRLTVV.

This chain joins TRBV9 and TRBJ2-5; unclear D gene. The CDR3 is 15 residues long. Germline V gene lookup returns CDR1 SGDLS and CDR2 YYNGEE. V was clipped by 4 bases and J by 3 bases, with 16 bases between them. The CDR3: CASSQFIHSEETQYF. The CDR3 DNA reads as TGTGCCAGCAGCCAATTTATCCACAGTGAAGAGACCCAGTACTTC.

The chain uses TRBV6-9 and TRBJ1-1; D is perhaps TRBD1 (6 bases). The CDR3 has 17 residues. In germline, CDR1 is MNHGY, CDR2 SVAAGI. V lost 7 bases to trimming and J lost 5 bases, with 26 bases between them. The CDR3 region is CASKPRAGERGRTEAFF. The CDR3 DNA sequence: TGTGCCAGCAAACCTCGCGCGGGGGAGAGGGGGAGAACTGAAGCTTTCTTT.

This clonotype has more than one count but fewer than ten. The chain employs TRBV18 and TRBJ2-3; perhaps TRBD2 as D (6 bases). This CDR3 is 13 amino acids long. Per the germline V gene, CDR1 is KGHSH and CDR2 is LQKENI. V was shortened by 3 bases and J by 7 bases, with 11 bases between the two germline ends. The CDR3 sequence: CASSPGLENTQYF. In DNA form, the CDR3 reads TGTGCCAGCTCACCGGGACTGGAAAATACGCAGTATTTT.